These 22 T cell receptor beta chains share one sample of origin, sequenced in a study of T cells after yellow fever vaccination. TCRdb ran MiXCR on the 5' RACE reads and lists one entry per CDR3 protein. The table lists some 300,000 distinct CDR3 sequences, around 4% of them singletons. Here the sequenced sample was PBMCs, taken on the day of the yellow fever booster vaccination. All receptors derive from a man between 18 and 35 years old who received the YFV17D yellow fever vaccine.

This clonotype was observed many times. The chain combines TRBV27 with TRBJ2-1; 10 bases line up with TRBD2. J lost 10 bases, V lost 0 bases, and 12 bases had no gene match. Germline V gene sequence: CDR1 MNHEY, CDR2 SMNVEV (reference sequence). This CDR3 comprises 17 residues. The CDR3 bases are TGTGCCAGCAGTTTATCGATAGTAGCGGGGGGCTACGGCGAGCAGTTCTTC. It codes for CASSLSIVAGGYGEQFF.

The chain has TRBV6-2 or TRBV6-3 and TRBJ2-7, with 8 bases identical to TRBD1. After removal of 6 bases from V and 5 bases from J, the junction contained 3 bases not matched to a gene. Germline CDR1 MNHEY, CDR2 SVGEGT. The CDR3 is made up of 12 amino acids. CDR3 protein: CASRDRVNEQYV. CDR3 DNA sequence: TGTGCCAGCAGGGACAGGGTTAACGAGCAGTACGTC.

The J gene is TRBJ1-5, the V gene TRBV12-3 or TRBV12-4; D is ambiguous. CDR3 length: 13 amino acids. Trimming removed 2 bases from V and 4 bases from J, with 6 bases in between. The CDR3 nucleotides are TGTGCCAGCAGTTTACGGCGGAATCAGCCCCAGCATTTT. It encodes CASSLRRNQPQHF.

The V gene is TRBV7-9, the J gene TRBJ2-6; no definite D call. V was pared by 2 bases and J by 2 bases, with 7 bases between. This CDR3 contains 15 residues. Germline-derived CDR1 and CDR2 are SEHNR and FQNEAQ (reference sequence). The CDR3 nucleotides read TGTGCCAGCAGCTTACAGTACCCTGGGGCCAACGTCCTGACTTTC. Translation gives CASSLQYPGANVLTF.

Many counts were recorded for this clonotype. The chain combines TRBV10-3 with TRBJ2-2; D not certain. Deletions cut 2 bases from V and 0 bases from J, with 10 bases between. CDR1 and CDR2 (germline): ENHRY, SYGVKD. The CDR3 extends over 16 amino acids. The CDR3: CAISEVSAANTGELFF. CDR3 DNA sequence: TGTGCCATCAGTGAGGTCTCAGCCGCGAACACCGGGGAGCTGTTTTTT.

This clonotype occurred many times. The chain carries TRBV12-3 or TRBV12-4 and TRBJ1-3, with TRBD1 matching over 7 bases. The CDR3 extends over 15 amino acids. Trimming removed 6 bases from V and 1 base from J; junction bases left unmatched: 6. CDR3 in amino acids: CASSEGQLSGNTIYF. DNA for the CDR3: TGTGCCAGCAGCGAGGGACAGCTTTCTGGAAACACCATATATTTT.

The chain carries TRBV6-5 and TRBJ2-7; 7 bases align to TRBD2. The V gene's germline CDR1 is MNHEY and CDR2 SVGAGI. Unmatched junction bases numbered 2, after V lost 6 bases and J lost 3 bases. This CDR3 region has 12 residues. Written as DNA, the CDR3 is TGTGCCAGCAGGGGGGAGGGCTACGAGCAGTACGTC. It translates to CASRGEGYEQYV.

This clonotype was counted between two and nine times. DNA for the CDR3: TGTGCCAGCGGGTATCGGGGCAGTGAGCAGTTCTTC. Encoded protein: CASGYRGSEQFF. This chain joins TRBV3-1 and TRBJ2-1; D may match TRBD1 or TRBD2 (5 bases each). The length of the CDR3 is 12 residues. Per the germline V gene, CDR1 is LGHDT and CDR2 is YNNKEL (reference sequence). V lost 8 bases and J lost 9, with 14 bases in between.

This clonotype was detected only a few times. The V gene is TRBV7-2, the J gene TRBJ1-6, with a tentative D call TRBD1 (6 bases). From germline, CDR1 is SGHTA and CDR2 FQGNSA. The CDR3 has 15 amino acids. Trimming stripped 1 base from V and 5 bases from J, with 9 bases between. CDR3 coding DNA: TGTGCCAGCAGCTTAGTCTACAGGGATAATTCACCCCTCCACTTT. It codes for CASSLVYRDNSPLHF.

This clonotype was counted many times. The V and J genes are TRBV12-3 or TRBV12-4 and TRBJ2-3, with unresolved D. This CDR3 contains 14 residues. V shed 5 bases and J shed 5 bases, with 14 bases lying between them. The CDR3 DNA reads TGTGCCAGCAGTGATCGACCTGGTCAAGATACGCAGTATTTT. Encoded protein: CASSDRPGQDTQYF.

In this sample, this clonotype turned up many times. The rearrangement joins TRBV21-1 to TRBJ2-7; TRBD2, the table's D call, was not compared with the DNA. TRBV21-1 is a pseudogene locus. The CDR3 contains 12 residues. CDR3 in DNA: TGTGCCAGCAGCAAAGCGCCCCCCCTCCCGTACTTC. The encoded protein is CASSKAPPLPYF.

This clonotype has at least ten counts. The rearrangement joins TRBV5-1 to TRBJ2-6, with D perhaps given as TRBD1 or TRBD2 (5 bases each). The CDR3 covers 15 residues. The germline V gene has CDR1 SGHRS and CDR2 YFSETQ. The V end lost 4 bases, the J end lost 0 bases, and 8 bases lay between the germline ends. The CDR3 nucleotides read TGCGCCAGCAGCCAGGGACCCTCTGGGGCCAACGTCCTGACTTTC. Translated, it gives CASSQGPSGANVLTF.

The chain is built from TRBV10-3 and TRBJ2-3, with TRBD1 matching 9 bases. Trimming at V came to 5 bases and at J to 3 bases, leaving 6 bases not matched to a gene. CDR3 length: 15 amino acids. Germline V gene lookup returns CDR1 ENHRY and CDR2 SYGVKD. CDR3 sequence reads: CAISPGQGITDTQYF. DNA for the CDR3: TGTGCCATCAGTCCGGGACAGGGAATTACAGATACGCAGTATTTT.

This clonotype came up a few times. The J gene is TRBJ1-2, the V gene TRBV6-1, with D possibly matching TRBD1 (6 bases). Trimming shortened V by 8 bases and J by 7 bases, and 17 bases separated the two germline ends. The CDR3 has 13 residues. Germline loops: CDR1 MNHNS, CDR2 SASEGT. CDR3 protein: CASGGAAQGGYTF. The CDR3 DNA is TGTGCCAGCGGTGGGGCAGCACAGGGTGGCTACACCTTC.

V usage is TRBV6-5 and J usage is TRBJ2-2, with D possibly being TRBD2 (6 bases). V lost 8 bases and J 4 bases, leaving 8 bases between the germline ends. The CDR3 spans 12 residues. From germline, CDR1 is MNHEY and CDR2 SVGAGI. CDR3 in amino acids: CASAGSTGELFF. The CDR3 DNA reads as TGTGCCAGCGCGGGGTCCACCGGGGAGCTGTTTTTT.

This clonotype showed up many times. The chain joins TRBV6-2 or TRBV6-3 to TRBJ2-7, with 7 bases fitting TRBD1. There are 15 residues in the CDR3. J gave up 6 bases and V 0 bases, and 8 bases lay outside the gene matches. The germline V gene encodes CDR1 MNHEY and CDR2 SVGEGT. CDR3 DNA sequence: TGTGCCAGCAGTTACTCCCCTAAAGGGGGCATCGAGCAGTACGTC. This translates into CASSYSPKGGIEQYV.

This clonotype was observed a few times. The V call is TRBV7-9, the J call TRBJ1-2, with TRBD1 matching over 8 bases. With V trimmed by 7 bases and J by 8 bases, 6 bases remained unmatched. CDR3 length: 12 amino acids. CDR1 and CDR2 (germline): SEHNR, FQNEAQ (reference sequence). CDR3 region: CASTGGRGGYTF. Written as DNA, the CDR3 is TGTGCCAGCACAGGGGGCCGGGGAGGCTACACCTTC.

The gene calls are TRBV28 and TRBJ1-1; D gene ambiguous. Trimming pared 5 bases from V and 4 bases from J, leaving 14 bases between. CDR3 size: 14 residues. The germline V gene encodes CDR1 MDHEN and CDR2 SYDVKM. Here the CDR3 reads CASSVGRSTTEAFF. In DNA form, the CDR3 reads TGTGCCAGCAGTGTGGGCAGGTCGACCACTGAAGCTTTCTTT.

The gene calls are TRBV19 and TRBJ1-5, with 8 bases identical to TRBD1. Germline values: CDR1 LNHDA, CDR2 SQIVND (reference sequence). The CDR3 runs 15 residues. Trimming cost V 6 bases and J 2 bases; bases outside gene matches: 6. The CDR3 nucleotides are TGTGCCAGTAGCACGACAGGGGCAGGCAATCAGCCCCAGCATTTT. Protein product: CASSTTGAGNQPQHF.

Comments on this clonotype: A much bigger clone sits one base away, suggesting this may be a read error. The chain combines TRBV7-3 with TRBJ2-2; TRBD2 agrees at 9 bases. J lost 6 bases, V lost 5 bases, and 7 bases had no gene match. Germline lookup yields CDR1 SGHTA and CDR2 FQGTGA. CDR3 length: 15 amino acids. CDR3 region: CASSHRGGASGELFF. CDR3 nucleotides: TGTGCCAGCAGCCATCGCGGGGGGGCGTCCGGGGAGCTGTTTTTT.

The chain has TRBV12-3 or TRBV12-4 and TRBJ2-7; TRBD1 agrees at 9 bases. This CDR3 has 14 amino acids. Germline trimming cut 7 bases from V and 7 bases from J; bases unmatched to any gene: 11. The CDR3 reads CASTWGDRVGEQYF. The CDR3 coding sequence is TGTGCCAGCACCTGGGGGGACAGGGTTGGGGAGCAGTACTTC.

In this sample, this clonotype turned up many times. The rearrangement uses TRBV29-1 and TRBJ1-1; tentative D call: TRBD1 (5 bases). Germline CDR1 is SQVTM and CDR2 is ANQGSEA. V lost 0 bases to trimming and J lost 0 bases, with 5 bases between them. This CDR3 has 13 amino acids. The CDR3 DNA reads as TGCAGCGTTGAAGAGGGGGTGAACACTGAAGCTTTCTTT. It translates to CSVEEGVNTEAFF. Supplemented by reference TRBV29-1 and TRBJ1-1, the full variable domain reads SAVISQKPSRDICQRGTSLTIQCQVDSQVTMMFWYRQQPGQSLTLIATANQGSEATYESGFVIDKFPISRPNLTFSTLTVSNMSPEDSSIYLCSVEEGVNTEAFFGQGTRLTVV.